The T cell receptor (beta chain) under discussion was sequenced for a study of T cell responses to AZD1222 COVID-19 vaccine. Study-level results: Clonal diversity was possibly underestimated, and white British individuals and females predominated among donors. The study reported that nearly half of spike-specific TCRs target unmutated variant regions.

A note on this clone: What it binds is unknown.

Libraries were prepared by immunoSEQ multiplex PCR; TCRdb keeps only in-frame clonotypes and omits some of them. The data contain around 100,000 clones, about 87% of them singletons. CDR1 LNHDA and CDR2 SQIVND come from the germline V gene (reference sequence). There are 15 residues in the CDR3. V was shortened by 5 bases and J by 5 bases, with 18 bases between the two germline ends. The TCR comes from an adult in good health. The specimen comprised peripheral blood, sampled on day 0 of AZD1222 vaccination. The chain links TRBV19 to TRBJ2-5, with D perhaps matching TRBD1 or TRBD2 (5 bases each). CDR3 sequence reads: CASSPRQGWRETQYF. In DNA form, the CDR3 reads TGTGCCAGTAGTCCGCGCCAGGGTTGGAGGGAGACCCAGTACTTC. Full variable domain (missing parts from reference TRBV19 and TRBJ2-5): DGGITQSPKYLFRKEGQNVTLSCEQNLNHDAMYWYRQDPGQGLRLIYYSQIVNDFQKGDIAEGYSVSREKKESFPLTVTSAQKNPTAFYLCASSPRQGWRETQYFGPGTRLLVL.